Included here is one T cell receptor beta chain sequence, with context. The target antigen is unknown. This sample is drawn from a study of T cell responses to AZD1222 COVID-19 vaccine. Findings of the study overall: Nearly half of spike-specific TCRs reportedly target variant regions that are unmutated in the B.1.351 and B.1.1.7 variants. Baseline serology detected seropositivity in only 5 to 7 AZD1222 recipients.

TCRdb keeps only in-frame clones here, not all; method: immunoSEQ multiplex PCR. The profile covers 40,000 or so clones, with around 80% appearing a single time and 18% taken by the ten largest. Doses given second, at about 4 or about 12 weeks, were pooled. This receptor was taken from an adult who received the AZD1222 COVID-19 vaccine. Sequences were derived from peripheral blood, sampled 28 days after the second AZD1222 dose.

The CDR3 nucleotides read TGTGCCAGCAGCCCGACAACCACCGGGGAGCTGTTTTTT. As protein: CASSPTTTGELFF. The chain couples TRBV7-3 to TRBJ2-2; D gene uncertain. CDR1 is SGHTA and CDR2 is FQGTGA in the germline V gene. This CDR3 comprises 13 residues. Deletions cut 5 bases from V and 4 bases from J, with 8 bases between.